This T cell receptor (beta chain) was found in a study of cytomegalovirus exposure and HLA in healthy donors. V lost 2 bases, J lost 7 bases, and 1 base stayed unmatched. Germline assignment: CDR1 SGHNT and CDR2 YYREEE (reference sequence). CDR3 length equals 14 residues. With regard to this clone: Its specificity is not known.

The primer mix had 60 Vbeta and 13 Jbeta primers. Assay used: immunoSEQ multiplex PCR; TCRdb lists only in-frame clones, some missing. The top ten hold roughly 2.5% of the sample, which has approximately 180,000 clones, under 85% seen once. Regarding the study as a whole: Later on, an analysis found that several of the most significant clusters appeared to be linked to common viral pathogens, which included parvovirus B19.

The V and J genes are TRBV5-4 and TRBJ2-1; 12 bases fit TRBD2. This TCR derives from a human donor in good health. Sequencing was carried out using PBMCs. The CDR3 sequence is CASSLGLAGNEQFF. CDR3 nucleotide sequence: TGTGCCAGCAGCTTAGGACTAGCGGGGAATGAGCAGTTCTTC.